This TCR beta chain was identified during a study of control samples from healthy donors and cancer patients. The CDR3 has 13 amino acids. Between the trimmed V and J ends, which lost 3 bases and 1 base, there was a span of 6 bases. The protocol was immunoSEQ multiplex PCR, while the TCRdb copy is restricted to in-frame clones and leaves out a portion. The sample lists over 150,000 clones, approximately 95% occurring once. This TCR was sampled from a man aged 18 to 29 in good health. Sequencing was carried out using blood. This rearrangement joins TRBV12-3 or TRBV12-4 to TRBJ1-1; no clear D. CDR3 in amino acids: CASSFMWNTEAFF. In DNA, the CDR3 is TGTGCCAGCAGTTTCATGTGGAACACTGAAGCTTTCTTT.